This T cell receptor beta chain was recovered during a study of T cells in Graves' hyperthyroidism and ophthalmopathy. This clonotype has ten or more counts. The V gene's germline CDR1 is MDHEN and CDR2 SYDVKM. This CDR3 contains 14 residues. Germline trimming cut 3 bases from V and 0 bases from J; bases unmatched to any gene: 2. TCR beta CDR3 sequences were amplified from RNA transcripts. The HTBI primer set drove a first-round RT-PCR of the TCR CDR3. TCRdb used MiXCR to reprocess the multiplex PCR reads, holding one entry per CDR3 protein. The sample records about 160,000 distinct CDR3 sequences, 9.4% being singletons.

Material for sequencing was blood. This TCR derives from a woman between 18 and 29 years old with Graves' hyperthyroidism that later progressed to Graves' ophthalmopathy. The chain has TRBV28 and TRBJ2-7; TRBD2 matches at 7 bases. The CDR3 protein is CASSFLAASYEQYF. CDR3 DNA: TGTGCCAGCAGTTTCCTAGCGGCCTCCTACGAGCAGTACTTC.